This paragraph reports one T cell receptor (beta chain). The sample comes from a study of blood T cell repertoires in COVID-19. Using immunoSEQ multiplex PCR, the repertoire was profiled, and TCRdb retains in-frame clones only, with some absent. Seen here are 250,000 to 300,000 clones, 80% to 95% observed once, and the top ten hold about 1.1%. The CDR3 consists of 12 residues. Germline assignment: CDR1 GTSNPN and CDR2 SVGIG (reference sequence). V gave up 5 bases and J gave up 5 bases; unmatched junction bases: 4. Source material: PBMCs or T cells enriched from blood (not recorded which). This receptor was identified in a woman in her twenties or thirties who had recovered from COVID-19. The chain has TRBV30 and TRBJ1-1; 8 bases fit TRBD1. The CDR3: CAWQGARTEAFF. CDR3 nucleotide sequence: TGTGCCTGGCAGGGGGCGCGGACTGAAGCTTTCTTT. The full variable domain, its missing parts supplied by reference TRBV30 and TRBJ1-1, is SQTIHQWPATLVQPVGSPLSLECTVEGTSNPNLYWYRQAAGRGLQLLFYSVGIGQISSEVPQNLSASRPQDRQFILSSKKLLLSDSGFYLCAWQGARTEAFFGQGTRLTVV.